This TCR beta chain came from a study of blood T cell repertoires in COVID-19. Assay used: immunoSEQ multiplex PCR; TCRdb lists only in-frame clones, some missing. The table includes about 180,000 clones, less than 90% detected once. This clone was observed a few times. Sequencing was carried out using peripheral blood. This receptor was obtained from a woman between 65 and 79 years old with COVID-19, enrolled during active disease.

The CDR3 nucleotides are TGTGCCAGCAGTGAAGAAGCCATTCAGTACTTC. It encodes CASSEEAIQYF. The chain is built from TRBV6-1 and TRBJ2-4, with D unresolved. The CDR3 has 11 residues. Germline lookup yields CDR1 MNHNS and CDR2 SASEGT. V shed 1 base and J shed 9 bases, with 4 bases lying between them.